These 25 T cell receptor beta chains originate from one sample sequenced in a study of CD8+CD57+ T cells in acquired aplastic anemia. Selection for sequencing was limited to patients who had shown CD8+CD57+ cell expansion by flow cytometry. According to the study, genomic DNA was the template for TCR beta VDJ and CDR3 profiling. TCRdb processed the reads anew with MiXCR; each CDR3 protein has one entry. The data show approximately 130,000 distinct CDR3 sequences, with roughly 40% seen just once and roughly 3% held by the top ten. The sequencing input was sorted CD4+, CD8+, or CD8+CD57+ T cells (not recorded which) from PBMCs. Receptors were obtained from a human donor with aplastic anemia.

This clonotype was counted many times. The CDR3 DNA reads as TGTGCCAGCAGCCGGGACAGGGTCTACGAGCAGTACTTC. Its protein product is CASSRDRVYEQYF. The rearrangement joins TRBV6-1 to TRBJ2-7; 9 nucleotides line up with TRBD1. This CDR3 contains 13 residues. Germline lookup yields CDR1 MNHNS and CDR2 SASEGT. The ends lost 6 bases at V and 3 bases at J; junction bases unmatched: 3.

This clonotype was picked up many times. V usage is TRBV9 and J usage is TRBJ2-1, with 7 bases that match TRBD2. Germline V gene lookup returns CDR1 SGDLS and CDR2 YYNGEE. Trimming took 7 bases from V and 0 from J; bases not matched to a gene: 10. The CDR3 covers 16 residues. The CDR3 DNA reads as TGTGCCAGCGGGAGGGAGGGGCGACCCTCCTACAATGAGCAGTTCTTC. It is translated as CASGREGRPSYNEQFF. Supplemented by reference TRBV9 and TRBJ2-1, the full variable domain reads DSGVTQTPKHLITATGQRVTLRCSPRSGDLSVYWYQQSLDQGLQFLIQYYNGEERAKGNILERFSAQQFPDLHSELNLSSLELGDSALYFCASGREGRPSYNEQFFGPGTRLTVL.

The sample holds many counts of this clonotype. The chain links TRBV19 to TRBJ1-1, with D perhaps matching TRBD1 (5 bases). V lost 1 base and J lost 7, with 13 bases in between. Germline V gene lookup returns CDR1 LNHDA and CDR2 SQIVND (reference sequence). CDR3 length: 14 residues. CDR3 protein: CASSIGQMIGEAFF. The DNA for the CDR3 is TGTGCCAGTAGTATAGGACAGATGATCGGTGAAGCTTTCTTT.

This clonotype appeared many times. The genes are TRBV19 and TRBJ2-3; 11 bases map to TRBD2. Germline V gives CDR1 LNHDA, CDR2 SQIVND (reference sequence). J gave up 2 bases and V 6 bases, and 1 base lay outside the gene matches. This CDR3 has 14 residues. CDR3 sequence reads: CASRTSGDTDTQYF. The CDR3 DNA follows: TGTGCCAGTAGGACTAGCGGGGACACAGATACGCAGTATTTT.

This chain connects TRBV27 to TRBJ1-2; tentatively, D is TRBD1 (6 bases). Germline loops: CDR1 MNHEY, CDR2 SMNVEV (reference sequence). Trimming left V 7 bases short and J 3 bases short, with 18 bases between. CDR3 length: 15 amino acids. The CDR3 loop is CASNLRGRRYYGYTF. CDR3 coding DNA: TGTGCCAGCAACCTCAGGGGCCGCCGCTACTATGGCTACACCTTC.

In the case of this clonotype: At one end the junction does not follow the germline gene, possibly because of a read error. This chain connects TRBV10-3 to TRBJ2-1; D uncertain. The CDR3 is 17 residues long. CDR1 and CDR2 from the germline V gene are ENHRY and SYGVKD. The CDR3 loop is CASSYILSPPAYNEQFF. CDR3 coding DNA: TGTGCCAGCAGTTATATCCTGAGCCCCCCAGCCTACAATGAGCAGTTCTTC.

This clonotype turned up a few times. This chain uses TRBV6-2 or TRBV6-3 with TRBJ1-5; D is possibly TRBD1 (6 bases). Trimming took off 5 bases at V and 4 bases at J, with 12 bases between the two ends. Per the germline V gene, CDR1 is MNHEY and CDR2 is SVGEGT. CDR3 length: 14 amino acids. The CDR3 spells CASSPWTENQPQHF. For the CDR3, the DNA is TGTGCCAGCAGTCCGTGGACAGAGAATCAGCCCCAGCATTTT.

This clonotype was seen a few times. V and J are TRBV15 and TRBJ2-3; 10 bases line up with TRBD2. V lost 1 base to trimming and J lost 0 bases; unmatched junction nucleotides: 4. The germline gives CDR1 LNHNV, CDR2 YYDKDF (reference sequence). The CDR3 extends over 17 amino acids. CDR3: CATSRGLAGLSTDTQYF. CDR3 in DNA: TGTGCCACCAGCAGAGGACTAGCGGGCCTTAGCACAGATACGCAGTATTTT.

The V and J genes are TRBV15 and TRBJ1-4, with D perhaps TRBD1 (6 bases). V was cut by 8 bases and J by 8 bases, with 18 bases left in between. The germline V gene encodes CDR1 LNHNV and CDR2 YYDKDF (reference sequence). This CDR3 has 14 amino acids. The CDR3 sequence is CATEERGRREKLFF. For the CDR3, the DNA is TGTGCCACCGAGGAGCGGGGGCGAAGAGAAAAACTGTTTTTT.

V and J are TRBV20-1 and TRBJ1-6; D is undetermined. Germline V gives CDR1 DFQATT, CDR2 SNEGSKA (reference sequence). The CDR3 sequence is 16 residues long. Between the trimmed V and J ends, which lost 3 bases and 9 bases, there was a span of 21 bases. CDR3 amino acids: CSASPKGSPGSSPLHF. CDR3 sequence (DNA): TGCAGTGCTAGTCCAAAAGGGTCGCCAGGTAGTTCACCCCTCCACTTT.

In its sample, this clonotype was seen many times. The gene calls are TRBV10-1 and TRBJ1-3; D not certain. Germline values: CDR1 WNHNN, CDR2 SYGVQD (reference sequence). V was trimmed by 0 bases and J by 0 bases, leaving 15 bases between them. This CDR3 contains 18 residues. CDR3 DNA sequence: TGCGCCAGCAGTGAGTCGAACAGCCTCATGATCTCTGGAAACACCATATATTTT. It specifies CASSESNSLMISGNTIYF.

With respect to this clonotype: A single base separates this from a much larger clone, so it may be a read error. This chain uses TRBV20-1 with TRBJ1-5, with a weak D call TRBD1 (5 bases). The CDR3 loop spans 17 amino acids. Germline V gene data show CDR1 as DFQATT and CDR2 as SNEGSKA (reference sequence). This CDR3 reads CCARDRQGGIRNQPQHF. As DNA, the CDR3 is TGCTGTGCTAGAGATAGGCAGGGAGGGATTCGCAATCAGCCCCAGCATTTT.

This clonotype was picked up a small number of times. Because the CDR3 is missing its conserved closing phenylalanine or tryptophan, this is likely a read error. The chain has TRBV6-1 and TRBJ2-1, with 8 bases identical to TRBD1. Germline trimming cut 5 bases from V and 2 bases from J; bases unmatched to any gene: 5. Germline CDR1 and CDR2: MNHNS and SASEGT. The CDR3 totals 15 residues. The CDR3 DNA follows: TGTGCCAGCAGTCGGACAGGGCGCACCTACAATGAGCAGTTCTCC. The encoded protein is CASSRTGRTYNEQFS.

The V call is TRBV29-1, the J call TRBJ1-1; D not certain. CDR1 SQVTM and CDR2 ANQGSEA come from the germline V gene. The CDR3 runs to 10 residues. The V gene lost 7 bases and the J gene lost 8 bases, with 11 bases spanning the gap. CDR3 loop: CSARRLEAFF. The CDR3 DNA is TGCAGCGCTAGACGGCTAGAAGCTTTCTTT.

This clonotype has ten or more counts. The chain joins TRBV7-2 to TRBJ1-6; 7 bases match TRBD1. Germline V CDR1 and CDR2: SGHTA, FQGNSA. CDR3 length equals 14 residues. V lost 5 bases, J lost 6 bases, and 4 bases stayed unmatched. CDR3 in DNA: TGTGCCAGCAGCCCGGGACAGTCTAATTCACCCCTCCACTTT. It yields the protein CASSPGQSNSPLHF.

This clonotype was recorded at least ten times. The chain has TRBV15 and TRBJ2-7; 8 bases map to TRBD2. CDR3 length equals 14 residues. Germline V gene lookup returns CDR1 LNHNV and CDR2 YYDKDF (reference sequence). The V and J ends lost 0 bases and 6 bases, in that order; junction bases with no gene match: 4. DNA of the CDR3: TGTGCCACCAGCAGAGAGCGGGGGGTGTCCGAGCAGTACTTC. Its translation: CATSRERGVSEQYF.

The rearrangement joins TRBV25-1 to TRBJ1-2; tentatively, D is TRBD1 (6 bases). The CDR3 loop spans 15 amino acids. Germline lookup yields CDR1 MGHDK and CDR2 SYGVNS. The germline V and J ends were trimmed by 3 bases and 0 bases, with 11 bases remaining between them. For the CDR3, the DNA is TGTGCCAGCAGTGACCCCTGGACAGCTAACTATGGCTACACCTTC. It encodes CASSDPWTANYGYTF.

This chain joins TRBV6-1 and TRBJ1-2; D is perhaps TRBD1 (5 bases). The CDR3 consists of 13 residues. Germline values: CDR1 MNHNS, CDR2 SASEGT. The ends were cut back, 3 bases at V and 7 bases at J, with 12 bases in the middle. CDR3 protein: CASSEKWGGGYTF. CDR3 bases: TGTGCCAGCAGTGAGAAGTGGGGGGGTGGCTACACCTTC.

The sample holds many counts of this clonotype. The chain joins TRBV7-2 to TRBJ1-1, with D possibly matching TRBD1 (5 bases). Germline CDR1 SGHTA, CDR2 FQGNSA. The ends were cut back, 5 bases at V and 7 bases at J, with 17 bases in the middle. The CDR3 runs 14 residues. In DNA, the CDR3 is TGTGCCAGCAGCCCGGCTAGGGGCCGCGGTGAAGCTTTCTTT. This translates into CASSPARGRGEAFF.

The genes are TRBV29-1 and TRBJ2-3; possible D gene TRBD1, 5 bases. The germline V and J ends were trimmed by 8 bases and 2 bases, with 23 bases remaining between them. The CDR3 consists of 16 residues. Germline values: CDR1 SQVTM, CDR2 ANQGSEA. CDR3 residues: CSSRQGRIPNTDTQYF. In DNA form, the CDR3 reads TGCAGCAGCCGTCAGGGTCGGATCCCCAACACAGATACGCAGTATTTT.

This clonotype was seen many times. The V gene is TRBV5-7, the J gene TRBJ2-7; maybe TRBD2 (5 bases). TRBV5-7 is identified as an open reading frame with a role that is uncertain. The CDR3 covers 17 residues. Trimming removed 3 bases at V and 2 bases at J, with 21 bases between. The CDR3 spells CASSCIGGVKLPYEQYV. The CDR3 coding sequence is TGTGCCAGCAGCTGTATAGGAGGCGTCAAGTTGCCCTACGAGCAGTACGTC.

The rearrangement uses TRBV29-1 and TRBJ2-3; a weak D match, TRBD2 (5 bases). Trimming took 6 bases from V and 2 from J, leaving 18 bases between them. This CDR3 is 15 amino acids long. Germline V CDR1 and CDR2: SQVTM, ANQGSEA. The chain's CDR3 is CSVKLDGKNTDTQYF. The CDR3 region has the DNA TGCAGCGTGAAACTCGACGGGAAGAACACAGATACGCAGTATTTT.

The V gene is TRBV2, the J gene TRBJ1-2, with a tentative D call TRBD1 (5 bases). Germline-derived CDR1 and CDR2 are SNHLY and FYNNEI. The CDR3 totals 12 residues. Trimming took off 10 bases at V and 5 bases at J, with 14 bases between the two ends. CDR3 region: CAITQQGYGYTF. The CDR3 DNA sequence: TGTGCCATCACTCAGCAGGGATATGGCTACACCTTC.

This clonotype appeared a few times. This clone may be a read error of a much larger clone one base away. The V gene is TRBV11-1, the J gene TRBJ1-5, with a possible D match to TRBD1 (5 bases). Germline V gene data show CDR1 as SGHAT and CDR2 as FQDESV (reference sequence). CDR3 size: 17 residues. For the CDR3, the DNA is TGTGCCAGCAACTTAGCGTCCGGGACGCATAGCAATCAGCCCCAGCATTTT. Translating it yields CASNLASGTHSNQPQHF.

This clonotype occurred many times. CDR3 DNA: TGTGCCAGCTGTAAAGGGAGGAGAAACACCATATATTTT. Translation gives CASCKGRRNTIYF. The chain has TRBV12-3 or TRBV12-4 and TRBJ1-3; D is uncertain. The CDR3 length is 13 residues. Trimming pared 8 bases from V and 5 bases from J, leaving 13 bases between.